The 9 T cell receptor beta chains in this list originate from one sample, sequenced in a study of blood T cell repertoires in COVID-19. Sequencing was performed with immunoSEQ multiplex PCR; in TCRdb, only in-frame clones are kept and a portion is missing. This table has tens of thousands of clones, 72% appearing once. Material for sequencing was peripheral blood. These receptors were obtained from an elderly woman with acute or convalescent COVID-19.

The chain carries TRBV7-9 and TRBJ1-2; 7 positions match TRBD1. In germline, CDR1 is SEHNR, CDR2 FQNEAQ (reference sequence). CDR3 length: 17 residues. Trimming cost V 6 bases and J 4 bases; bases outside gene matches: 17. Here the CDR3 reads CASRPPGQRLGGYGYTF. The CDR3 DNA is TGTGCCAGCAGGCCCCCGGGACAGAGATTAGGAGGCTATGGCTACACCTTC.

The chain combines TRBV7-9 with TRBJ2-5; 10 nucleotides match TRBD2. The junction had 2 bases not matched to a gene; V was cut back by 3 bases and J by 4 bases. Germline V CDR1 and CDR2: SEHNR, FQNEAQ (reference sequence). The CDR3 sequence is 14 residues long. The CDR3 reads CASSFTSGAETQYF. As DNA, the CDR3 is TGTGCCAGCAGCTTTACTAGCGGGGCAGAGACCCAGTACTTC.

This clone was observed a handful of times. The V gene is TRBV7-2, the J gene TRBJ1-2; the D is unclear. The CDR3 totals 12 residues. Trimming left V 4 bases short and J 4 bases short, with 7 bases between. Germline-derived CDR1 and CDR2 are SGHTA and FQGNSA. The CDR3 loop reads CASSSHFYGYTF. The CDR3 DNA follows: TGTGCCAGCAGCTCCCACTTCTATGGCTACACCTTC.

This clone has a single count. The V gene is TRBV20-1, the J gene TRBJ1-1, with D possibly being TRBD1 (5 bases). The CDR3 spans 11 residues. V was trimmed by 3 bases and J by 4 bases, leaving 6 bases between them. Germline lookup yields CDR1 DFQATT and CDR2 SNEGSKA (reference sequence). The CDR3 here is CSARGGTEAFF. CDR3 DNA: TGCAGTGCTAGGGGGGGCACTGAAGCTTTCTTT.

This chain joins TRBV7-8 and TRBJ2-1; 12 bases map to TRBD2. Germline CDR1 and CDR2: SGHVS and FQNEAQ. Trimming at V came to 3 bases and at J to 2 bases, leaving 5 bases not matched to a gene. The CDR3 runs to 17 residues. The CDR3 bases are TGTGCCAGCAGCTTCCGACTAGCGGGAGCGACCTACAATGAGCAGTTCTTC. Translating it yields CASSFRLAGATYNEQFF.

J is TRBJ2-1 and V is TRBV14; D possibly corresponds to TRBD2 (6 bases). V lost 0 bases, J lost 7 bases, and 13 bases lay in between. The length of the CDR3 is 15 residues. The germline V gene has CDR1 SGHDN and CDR2 FVKESK. DNA for the CDR3: TGTGCCAGCAGCCAAGATCTTGGGGGGTTTAATGAGCAGTTCTTC. Protein product: CASSQDLGGFNEQFF.

The J gene is TRBJ2-5, the V gene TRBV5-1; 7 bases agree with TRBD2. CDR1 is SGHRS and CDR2 is YFSETQ in the germline V gene. The CDR3 runs to 15 residues. The ends lost 1 base at V and 1 base at J; junction bases unmatched: 4. In nucleotides, the CDR3 is TGCGCCAGCAGCTTGATGCGGGGGTCCCAAGAGACCCAGTACTTC. It specifies CASSLMRGSQETQYF.

The chain joins TRBV28 to TRBJ2-3; TRBD1 might be the D (7 bases). This CDR3 contains 15 residues. V was shortened by 4 bases and J by 3 bases, with 14 bases between the two germline ends. Germline-derived CDR1 and CDR2 are MDHEN and SYDVKM. This CDR3 reads CASSYQGGTTDTQYF. Here the CDR3 DNA reads TGTGCCAGCAGTTATCAGGGGGGCACAACAGATACGCAGTATTTT.

Points on this clone: An end of the junction does not agree with germline; a read error may underlie this. The genes are TRBV7-2 and TRBJ1-2; D call uncertain. Germline V gene sequence: CDR1 SGHTA, CDR2 FQGNSA. CDR3 length: 11 residues. The CDR3 nucleotides read TGTGCCGGCAGCTTTTATTATGGCTACACCTTC. This translates into CAGSFYYGYTF.